This is a list of T cell receptor beta chains from one sample in a study of a mutant IDH1 vaccine in newly diagnosed glioma. No antigen has been assigned to these receptors. Libraries were prepared by immunoSEQ multiplex PCR; TCRdb keeps only in-frame clonotypes and omits some of them. Among about 64,000 clones listed, approximately 85% were seen once. The sequences come from PBMCs, collected from a glioma patient whose treatment included an IDH1 peptide vaccine. These receptors were collected from a young man with glioma. The CDR3 runs from the conserved cysteine through the conserved F or W. The D gene is left open where the match is weak. The size entry is marked missing in some rows and otherwise reads once, few, many or a size class.

D: TRBD1; V: TRBV5-1; J: TRBJ1-2; size: NA; CDR3: CASRMTGSGYGYTF; DNA: TGCGCCAGCAGAATGACAGGGAGTGGCTATGGCTACACCTTC
D: NA; V: TRBV4-1; J: TRBJ1-3; size: NA; CDR3: CASSHPGHYSGNTIYF; DNA: TGCGCCAGCAGCCATCCCGGACACTACTCTGGAAACACCATATATTTT
D: NA; V: TRBV7-9; J: TRBJ2-2; size: NA; CDR3: CASLEDTGELFF; DNA: TGTGCCAGCCTTGAGGACACCGGGGAGCTGTTTTTT
D: NA; V: TRBV21-1; J: TRBJ2-5; size: NA; CDR3: CASKNQYF; DNA: TGTGCCAGCAAAAACCAGTACTTC
D: TRBD1; V: TRBV7-2; J: TRBJ1-1; size: few; CDR3: CASSVDRGYTEAFF; DNA: TGTGCCAGCAGCGTAGACAGGGGTTACACTGAAGCTTTCTTT
D: NA; V: TRBV18; J: TRBJ2-3; size: NA; CDR3: CASSPYADTQYF; DNA: TGTGCCAGCTCACCTTACGCAGATACGCAGTATTTT
D: NA; V: TRBV5-1; J: TRBJ1-2; size: NA; CDR3: CASSLAGVKYGYTF; DNA: TGCGCCAGCAGCTTGGCCGGGGTTAAATATGGCTACACCTTC
D: TRBD1; V: TRBV11-3; J: TRBJ1-1; size: NA; CDR3: CASSPTGGSEAFF; DNA: TGTGCCAGCAGCCCGACAGGGGGCTCTGAAGCTTTCTTT
D: TRBD1; V: TRBV15; J: TRBJ1-2; size: NA; CDR3: CATSRGDRDSDGYTF; DNA: TGTGCCACCAGCAGAGGGGACAGGGATTCGGATGGCTACACCTTC
D: NA; V: TRBV9; J: TRBJ1-2; size: once; CDR3: CASSAVRRGDGYTF; DNA: TGTGCCAGCAGCGCCGTCCGGCGGGGCGACGGCTACACCTTC
D: NA; V: TRBV2; J: TRBJ1-1; size: NA; CDR3: CASSDPAPSKAFF; DNA: TGTGCCAGCAGTGATCCAGCACCCTCAAAAGCTTTCTTT
D: TRBD2; V: TRBV7-6; J: TRBJ2-7; size: NA; CDR3: CASSLTSGLAGQKTSEQYF; DNA: TGTGCCAGCAGCTTAACCTCGGGACTAGCGGGCCAAAAAACGTCCGAGCAGTACTTC
D: TRBD1; V: TRBV27; J: TRBJ2-3; size: NA; CDR3: CASSSLGTELSDTQYF; DNA: TGTGCCAGCAGTTCACTAGGGACAGAACTTTCAGATACGCAGTATTTT
D: NA; V: TRBV6-1; J: TRBJ1-2; size: NA; CDR3: CASSEAFHPNYGYTF; DNA: TGTGCCAGCAGTGAAGCGTTCCACCCCAACTATGGCTACACCTTC
D: TRBD1; V: TRBV4-2; J: TRBJ1-2; size: many; CDR3: CASSQASGGDGGYTF; DNA: TGTGCCAGCAGCCAAGCGTCAGGGGGGGATGGTGGCTACACCTTC
D: NA; V: TRBV6-1; J: TRBJ1-3; size: NA; CDR3: CASEEARNTIYF; DNA: TGTGCCAGCGAAGAAGCCAGAAACACCATATATTTT
D: NA; V: TRBV19; J: TRBJ1-5; size: NA; CDR3: CASSIQANQPQHF; DNA: TGTGCCAGTAGTATACAGGCGAATCAGCCCCAGCATTTT
D: TRBD2; V: TRBV5-4; J: TRBJ2-3; size: NA; CDR3: CASTGTNPSSTDTQYF; DNA: TGTGCCAGCACCGGGACTAATCCCTCTAGCACAGATACGCAGTATTTT
D: TRBD2; V: TRBV7-2; J: TRBJ2-3; size: NA; CDR3: CASSLGLAGDTDTQYF; DNA: TGTGCCAGCAGCTTAGGCCTAGCGGGGGACACAGATACGCAGTATTTT
D: NA; V: TRBV14; J: TRBJ2-1; size: NA; CDR3: CASSQERRSDIPYNEQFF; DNA: TGTGCCAGCAGCCAAGAAAGACGCTCGGACATACCCTACAATGAGCAGTTCTTC
D: TRBD1; V: TRBV5-1; J: TRBJ1-5; size: NA; CDR3: CASRVDRDSNQPQHF; DNA: TGCGCCAGCAGAGTGGACAGGGACAGCAATCAGCCCCAGCATTTT
D: TRBD1; V: TRBV5-1; J: TRBJ2-1; size: once; CDR3: CASSPGQGLGNEQFF; DNA: TGCGCCAGCAGCCCAGGACAGGGACTGGGCAATGAGCAGTTCTTC
D: NA; V: TRBV5-1; J: TRBJ2-2; size: NA; CDR3: CASSLTGFFLRAGELFF; DNA: TGCGCCAGCAGCTTGACAGGGTTTTTTCTTAGGGCCGGGGAGCTGTTTTTT
D: TRBD1; V: TRBV5-1; J: TRBJ2-7; size: NA; CDR3: CDSDPGTGTYEQYF; DNA: TGCGACAGCGACCCCGGGACAGGGACCTACGAGCAGTACTTC
D: TRBD1; V: TRBV2; J: TRBJ1-5; size: NA; CDR3: CASREPGTGVQPQHF; DNA: TGTGCCAGCAGGGAACCGGGGACAGGGGTTCAGCCCCAGCATTTT
D: NA; V: TRBV7-2; J: TRBJ1-3; size: NA; CDR3: CASSLAKNDRYYLSGNTIYF; DNA: TGTGCCAGCAGCTTAGCTAAAAACGACAGATATTACCTCTCTGGAAACACCATATATTTT
D: NA; V: TRBV5-4; J: TRBJ1-1; size: NA; CDR3: CASSFLTVNTEAFF; DNA: TGTGCCAGCAGCTTCTTGACAGTGAACACTGAAGCTTTCTTT
D: NA; V: TRBV29-1; J: TRBJ2-5; size: once; CDR3: CSARPVAGETQYF; DNA: TGCAGCGCCCGACCCGTCGCCGGGGAGACCCAGTACTTC